The 16 T cell receptor beta chains given below trace back to one sample, sequenced in a study of regulatory T cells in long-lasting Graves disease. This sample's time point: persistent/refractory GD, antithyroid drugs over 5 years with positive TRAb. The TCR library was prepared using RNA isolated from PBMCs. CDR3 regions were amplified by Arm-PCR using iRepertoire HTBI primers to build TCR beta libraries. TCRdb independently ran MiXCR on the multiplex PCR reads; one entry per CDR3 protein. This table holds more than 300,000 distinct CDR3 sequences, around 23% found once. This specimen consisted of peripheral blood mononuclear cells (PBMCs), obtained when the disease was refractory, from a patient treated with antithyroid drugs. Receptors were obtained from a woman in her thirties or forties with Graves disease.

The chain links TRBV7-2 to TRBJ2-7; possibly TRBD2 for D (5 bases). The CDR3 runs to 12 residues. V dropped 5 bases and J dropped 5 bases, with 10 bases sitting between them. Germline lookup yields CDR1 SGHTA and CDR2 FQGNSA. CDR3 region: CASSRRRNEQYF. Here the CDR3 DNA reads TGTGCCAGCAGCCGACGGAGGAACGAGCAGTACTTC.

V usage is TRBV6-1 and J usage is TRBJ1-1; weak D call: TRBD1 (5 bases). In germline, CDR1 is MNHNS, CDR2 SASEGT. The V gene lost 4 bases and the J gene lost 0 bases, with 9 bases spanning the gap. The CDR3 consists of 14 residues. CDR3: CASSGTPMNTEAFF. In DNA, the CDR3 is TGTGCCAGCAGTGGGACACCAATGAACACTGAAGCTTTCTTT.

This clonotype was picked up many times. The chain uses TRBV28 and TRBJ1-1; D perhaps matches TRBD1 (6 bases). CDR3 size: 14 residues. V lost 2 bases to trimming and J lost 6 bases, with 13 bases between them. Germline V gene data show CDR1 as MDHEN and CDR2 as SYDVKM. As DNA, the CDR3 is TGTGCCAGCAGTTTAATAGGGGGGAGCGCTGAAGCTTTCTTT. Protein: CASSLIGGSAEAFF. The whole variable domain, remainder taken from reference TRBV28 and TRBJ1-1, is DVKVTQSSRYLVKRTGEKVFLECVQDMDHENMFWYRQDPGLGLRLIYFSYDVKMKEKGDIPEGYSVSREKKERFSLILESASTNQTSMYLCASSLIGGSAEAFFGQGTRLTVV.

The CDR3 reads CAISESWGASSYEQYF. For the CDR3, the DNA is TGTGCCATCAGTGAGTCTTGGGGGGCGAGCTCCTACGAGCAGTACTTC. The chain links TRBV10-3 to TRBJ2-5; either TRBD1 or TRBD2 may supply D (6 bases each). With the DNA end fitting TRBJ2-7 better, the J assignment may be wrong. The CDR3 loop spans 16 amino acids. Germline V gene sequence: CDR1 ENHRY, CDR2 SYGVKD.

V is TRBV19 and J is TRBJ2-5, with a possible D match to TRBD1 (6 bases). The CDR3 totals 14 residues. Looked up from germline, CDR1 is LNHDA and CDR2 is SQIVND (reference sequence). V gave up 4 bases and J gave up 2 bases, with 11 bases separating them. The CDR3 bases are TGTGCCAGTAGTAAAATCGACAGGCAAGAGACCCAGTACTTC. Translation gives CASSKIDRQETQYF.

In this sample, this clonotype turned up a few times. The chain joins TRBV19 to TRBJ2-5, with TRBD1 as a possible D gene (6 bases). The CDR3 totals 15 residues. CDR1 LNHDA and CDR2 SQIVND come from the germline V gene (reference sequence). Trimming took off 3 bases at V and 1 base at J, with 12 bases between the two ends. The CDR3 coding sequence is TGTGCCAGTAGTATCGTTAAGGGGGTCCAAGAGACCCAGTACTTC. This codes for CASSIVKGVQETQYF.

This clonotype has a single count. V usage is TRBV20-1 and J usage is TRBJ1-5; D is perhaps TRBD1 (5 bases). V was trimmed by 5 bases and J by 0 bases, leaving 8 bases between them. This CDR3 spans 13 amino acids. In germline, CDR1 is DFQATT, CDR2 SNEGSKA (reference sequence). The CDR3 sequence: CSAQGYSNQPQHF. In DNA, the CDR3 is TGCAGTGCTCAGGGTTATAGCAATCAGCCCCAGCATTTT.

This clonotype was seen ten or more times. This chain joins TRBV10-1 and TRBJ2-1; 10 bases are shared with TRBD2. The germline V gene encodes CDR1 WNHNN and CDR2 SYGVQD (reference sequence). The V gene end was trimmed by 0 bases and the J gene end by 9 bases; junction bases not matched to a gene: 8. This CDR3 has 16 amino acids. The CDR3 region has the DNA TGCGCCAGCAGTGAGTCTAAAGCGGGAGGGAAGGGTGAGCAGTTCTTC. It translates to CASSESKAGGKGEQFF.

This clonotype was counted only a few times. This probably arose from a read error, given a far larger clone one base away. The CDR3 coding sequence is TGTGCCAGCAGAGACAGGGTTTCAGTCCAAACCTACGGGCAGTACTTC. Protein product: CASRDRVSVQTYGQYF. This chain joins TRBV12-3 or TRBV12-4 and TRBJ2-7; 7 nucleotides line up with TRBD1. The CDR3 totals 16 residues.

The gene calls are TRBV10-3 and TRBJ1-5; D uncertain. Germline values: CDR1 ENHRY, CDR2 SYGVKD. Trimming stripped 0 bases from V and 7 bases from J, with 7 bases between. CDR3 size: 13 residues. The CDR3, as DNA: TGTGCCATCAGTGAGTCACAAGTGCAGCCCCAGCATTTT. Translating gives CAISESQVQPQHF.

The CDR3 DNA sequence: TGTGCCAGCAGTTACGAACAGGGGGGATTCGAGCAGTACTTC. Translating gives CASSYEQGGFEQYF. This rearrangement joins TRBV6-2 or TRBV6-3 to TRBJ2-7, with 8 bases that match TRBD1. Germline CDR1 is MNHEY and CDR2 is SVGEGT. The CDR3 covers 14 residues. V lost 2 bases, J lost 6 bases, and 6 bases stayed unmatched.

The J gene is TRBJ2-3, the V gene TRBV27, with a weak D call TRBD2 (5 bases). This CDR3 spans 16 amino acids. CDR1 is MNHEY and CDR2 is SMNVEV in the germline V gene (reference sequence). V gave up 5 bases and J gave up 0 bases, with 15 bases separating them. The chain's CDR3 is CASSLGQDSSTDTQYF. The DNA of the CDR3 is TGTGCCAGCAGTCTGGGCCAGGACTCTAGCACAGATACGCAGTATTTT.

At least ten counts were recorded for this clonotype. V gene TRBV28 combines with J gene TRBJ1-5; D is ambiguous. The V end was cut by 5 bases, the J end by 11 bases, with 13 bases between. The germline CDR1 and CDR2 sequences are MDHEN and SYDVKM. This CDR3 is built from 12 residues. CDR3: CASSKDLSTQHF. The CDR3 DNA is TGTGCCAGCAGTAAGGACCTTTCGACCCAGCATTTT.

This clonotype was observed a handful of times. V usage is TRBV7-9 and J usage is TRBJ2-2; D possibly corresponds to TRBD1 (6 bases). CDR1 is SEHNR, CDR2 FQNEAQ, per germline (reference sequence). This CDR3 has 15 amino acids. Between the trimmed V and J ends, which lost 7 bases and 0 bases, there was a span of 12 bases. The CDR3 sequence is CASNRVPTNTGELFF. CDR3 DNA: TGTGCCAGCAACAGGGTCCCGACGAACACCGGGGAGCTGTTTTTT.

This clonotype was detected a few times. The genes are TRBV11-2 and TRBJ2-7; D remains unclear. This CDR3 region has 14 residues. V shed 9 bases and J shed 3 bases, with 18 bases lying between them. In germline, CDR1 is SGHAT, CDR2 FQNNGV. Written as DNA, the CDR3 is TGTGCCAGTAGCACCAGTCTCAACAGCTACGAGCAGTACTTC. It yields the protein CASSTSLNSYEQYF.

The V call is TRBV20-1, the J call TRBJ2-7; tentatively, D is TRBD2 (6 bases). The CDR3 totals 16 residues. The germline V and J ends were trimmed by 2 bases and 5 bases, with 22 bases remaining between them. Germline CDR1 reads DFQATT; CDR2 reads SNEGSKA (reference sequence). The DNA for the CDR3 is TGCAGTGCTAGATCACGGGGAGGCTTCCAAGGTGACGAGCAGTACTTC. Its translation: CSARSRGGFQGDEQYF.